This TCR beta chain was captured by sequencing in a study of Ad26.COV2.S vaccination and SARS-CoV-2 variants. As for treatment: around 19 received Ad26.COV2.S at low or high dose, single or two shots; 5 received placebo; per-sample allocation not given. Collection of samples fell on day 63 after the first vaccine or placebo injection. Adults aged 18-55 years in Boston included the donor. Study-wide results and caveats: Comparable non-spike TCR breadth was observed in vaccine and placebo recipients.

Assay used: immunoSEQ multiplex PCR; TCRdb lists only in-frame clones, some missing. Of around 250,000 clones in the sample, roughly 85% were seen once. Of note for this clone: Its antigen is not identified.

Here the sequenced sample was peripheral blood, taken in a trial of Ad26.COV2.S vaccine versus placebo. The receptor was isolated from a person aged 18-60 years who received the Ad26.COV2.S COVID-19 vaccine or a placebo.

This chain's CDR3 is CASSLKNEQFF. DNA for the CDR3: TGCGCCAGCAGCTTGAAAAATGAGCAGTTCTTC. This sequence joins TRBV5-1 and TRBJ2-1; D unclear. CDR1 and CDR2 from the germline V gene are SGHRS and YFSETQ. The CDR3 has 11 residues. Trimming stripped 1 base from V and 7 bases from J, with 3 bases between.